One T cell receptor beta chain is described in this entry. Its antigen is as yet unknown. The data originate from a study of radiotherapy plus CTLA-4 blockade in lung cancer. Study overall: Among all patients, 18% showed objective responses, while 30% to 40% had disease control.

Study-level findings and limits: Dynamics of early blood T cell clones, together with interferon-beta, were reportedly the best predictors of response. Researchers report tumor-derived TCR clones expanding in blood after radiotherapy plus ipilimumab.

The CDR3 spans 14 residues. The V and J ends lost 5 bases and 3 bases, in that order; junction bases with no gene match: 3. Per germline, CDR1 SGHTA and CDR2 FQGNSA. Repertoires were generated with immunoSEQ multiplex PCR, while TCRdb's copy carries only in-frame clones and drops some. Among 75,000 to 100,000 clones, approximately 72% were seen once, and the ten largest hold 2.8%. The study gave focal radiation plus ipilimumab CTLA-4 blockade to patients with chemo-refractory metastatic non-small-cell lung cancer. The chain couples TRBV7-2 to TRBJ1-4; TRBD1 aligns across 7 bases. This TCR was sampled from a human donor with non-small cell lung cancer who had a partial response to radiotherapy plus ipilimumab. Some clones in this sample may be carry-over from other donors' samples. Specimen: peripheral blood, collected from a patient treated with radiotherapy plus ipilimumab. CDR3 in amino acids: CASSPGTANEKLFF. The CDR3 DNA reads TGTGCCAGCAGCCCCGGGACAGCTAATGAAAAACTGTTTTTT.